A selection of T cell receptor beta chains follows, all from one sample in a study of technical replicates of blood from a handful of donors. Sequencing used immunoSEQ multiplex PCR; TCRdb keeps in-frame clones, though not all of them. The sample yields some 80,000 clones, roughly 93% seen once. Sequencing was performed on T cells isolated from PBMCs. The receptors here all came from a human donor in good health. Each CDR3 is given with its conserved first and last residue. The D gene is left open where the match is weak. Clone size is given for some rows only: seen once, a few or many times, or a class if the clone is expanded.

j_call v_call clone_size d_call cdr3_nt cdr3_aa
TRBJ1-5 TRBV9 NA TRBD1 TGTGCCAGCAGCGTAGGGGACAGGGGACAGCCCCAGCATTTT CASSVGDRGQPQHF
TRBJ2-1 TRBV9 NA NA TGTGCCAGCAGCGTAGACCCAGGCCAATATGAGCAGTTCTTC CASSVDPGQYEQFF
TRBJ1-1 TRBV19 once TRBD1 TGTGCCAGTAGTATAGGGACAGGGAGGATTGAAGCTTTCTTT CASSIGTGRIEAFF
TRBJ1-5 TRBV19 NA NA TGTGCCAGTAGTACCTTCGACAGGAATCAGCCCCAGCATTTT CASSTFDRNQPQHF
TRBJ1-1 TRBV19 NA NA TGTGCCAGTAGTGACTCTAGTCATACTGAAGCTTTCTTT CASSDSSHTEAFF
TRBJ1-1 TRBV6-6 NA NA TGTGCCAGCAGCGACAGGCTCTACACTGAAGCTTTCTTT CASSDRLYTEAFF
TRBJ2-7 TRBV4-3 NA NA TGCGCCAGCAGCCAGCAGGTAGGACTATACTACGAGCAGTACTTC CASSQQVGLYYEQYF
TRBJ1-5 TRBV5-1 NA NA TGCGCCAGCAGCTTGCGGGGTGGGAATCAGCCCCAGCATTTT CASSLRGGNQPQHF
TRBJ1-1 TRBV29-1 NA NA TGCAGCGTTCAGGGGAGCACTGAAGCTTTCTTT CSVQGSTEAFF
TRBJ2-3 TRBV7-3 NA NA TGTGCCAGCAGCTCTTATTTGAGAGATACGCAGTATTTT CASSSYLRDTQYF
TRBJ2-1 TRBV10-3 NA NA TGTGCCACCTTCAGTCGGATGGCGGGAATTGATGGGAATGAGCAGTTCTTC CATFSRMAGIDGNEQFF
TRBJ2-2 TRBV10-2 NA TRBD1 TGCGCCAGCAGTGCTCAGGGGGCATACACCGGGGAGCTGTTTTTT CASSAQGAYTGELFF
TRBJ1-5 TRBV5-1 NA NA TGCGCCAGCAGCTTGGCAACAGGTCAGCCCCAGCATTTT CASSLATGQPQHF
TRBJ2-7 TRBV9 NA NA TGTGCCAGCAGCGTAGGGGGGGTGTTGGGCGAGCAGTACTTC CASSVGGVLGEQYF
TRBJ2-7 TRBV4-2 NA TRBD2 TGTGCCAGCAGCCAATTAGCGGGAAGGGACGAGCAGTACTTC CASSQLAGRDEQYF
TRBJ2-2 TRBV2 NA TRBD2 TGTGCCAGCAGGGGCCTAGCGGGAGGGAGCGGGGAGCTGTTTTTT CASRGLAGGSGELFF
TRBJ1-1 TRBV2 NA NA TGTGCCAGCAGTGAAGTCAGGGCGGCTTTCTTT CASSEVRAAFF
TRBJ2-1 TRBV4-3 NA TRBD2 TGCGCCAGCAGCCATGAAGGGGCCGACGGTCTAGCGGGTTTATACAATGAGCAGTTCTTC CASSHEGADGLAGLYNEQFF
TRBJ1-1 TRBV18 NA TRBD1 TGTGCCAGCTCATTTGACAGGGGTGCAGTGAACACTGAAGCTTTCTTT CASSFDRGAVNTEAFF
TRBJ2-2 TRBV29-1 NA TRBD2 TGCAGCGTTGAGGGACTAGAGGACACCGGGGAGCTGTTTTTT CSVEGLEDTGELFF
TRBJ2-4 TRBV27 NA NA TGTGCCACTATACTATTTGGGGGGGCCAAAAACATTCAGTACTTC CATILFGGAKNIQYF
TRBJ2-1 TRBV27 NA NA TGTGCCAGCAGTTTTTCGAAGGCAGGGGATAGTGAGCAGTTCTTC CASSFSKAGDSEQFF
TRBJ2-5 TRBV4-3 NA NA TGCGCCAGCAGCCGACTGTTGACAGGCCAAGAGACCCAGTACTTC CASSRLLTGQETQYF
TRBJ1-5 TRBV27 NA TRBD1 TGTGCCAGCAGTCCAAGACAGGGGGCGGGCAATCAGCCCCAGCATTTT CASSPRQGAGNQPQHF
TRBJ2-3 TRBV7-8 NA TRBD2 TGTGCCAGCAGGATTACTAGCGCGAGCACAGATACGCAGTATTTT CASRITSASTDTQYF
TRBJ2-1 TRBV7-9 NA NA TGTGCCAGCAGCTGGGGAGGTAGGGTCAATGAGCAGTTCTTC CASSWGGRVNEQFF
TRBJ2-1 TRBV4-2 NA TRBD2 TGTGCCAGCAGCCAAGACGCTAGCGGGAGGACATCTTACAATGAGCAGTTCTTC CASSQDASGRTSYNEQFF
TRBJ2-4 TRBV13 once TRBD2 TGTGCCAGCAGCTTAGAAGGAATTCCGGGACTAGCGGGAGGGCCTATCCTCCAAAACATTCAGTACTTC CASSLEGIPGLAGGPILQNIQYF
TRBJ2-4 TRBV19 NA NA TGTGCCAGTAGGTTGGGGGGAGGTAGAGGAAACATTCAGTACTTC CASRLGGGRGNIQYF
TRBJ1-2 TRBV29-1 NA NA TGCAGCGCCGACAGTGGCTACACCTTC CSADSGYTF
TRBJ2-2 TRBV9 NA NA TGTGCCAGCAGCGTAGGACTACAGAACACCGGGGAGCTGTTTTTT CASSVGLQNTGELFF
TRBJ2-2 TRBV29-1 NA NA TGCAGCGGTAGCGGACCGAACACCGGGGAGCTGTTTTTT CSGSGPNTGELFF
TRBJ1-1 TRBV30 NA NA TGTGCCTGGAACGGGAACACTGAAGCTTTCTTT CAWNGNTEAFF
TRBJ2-1 TRBV2 NA NA TGTGCCAGGGGTTCCGGGACTTCTGTTTACAATGAGCAGTTCTTC CARGSGTSVYNEQFF
TRBJ2-7 TRBV7-9 NA NA TGTGCCAGCAGCTCAAGAAGGACAGATAACTACGAGCAGTACTTC CASSSRRTDNYEQYF
TRBJ1-2 TRBV21-1 NA NA TGTGCCAGCAGCAAAAGTATACGACCGAGGGGCTACACCTTC CASSKSIRPRGYTF
TRBJ1-1 TRBV5-1 NA NA TGCGCCAGCACCCCTCGTGTCGGGGTTTTTAACACTGAAGCTTTCTTT CASTPRVGVFNTEAFF
TRBJ2-6 TRBV28 NA NA TGTGCCAGCCACAGGGAATCTGGGGCCAACGTCCTGACTTTC CASHRESGANVLTF
TRBJ1-4 TRBV6-5 NA TRBD1 TGTGCCAGCAGCTACCAACTGGACAGGAAGAATGAAAAACTGTTTTTT CASSYQLDRKNEKLFF
TRBJ2-5 TRBV4-1 NA TRBD2 TGCGCCAGCAGCCAAGGCCCTGCGGGAGGGCAAGAGACCCAGTACTTC CASSQGPAGGQETQYF
TRBJ1-4 TRBV28 NA NA TGTGCCAGCCGGCTTACAGGGGAAAAACTGTTTTTT CASRLTGEKLFF
TRBJ2-7 TRBV4-1 NA TRBD1 TGCGCCAGCAGCCGGGGACAGGGGCAAACCTACGAGCAGTACTTC CASSRGQGQTYEQYF
TRBJ1-2 TRBV27 once TRBD1 TGTGCCAGCAGTTTGATAGGGACAGGGAATGGCTACACCTTC CASSLIGTGNGYTF
TRBJ2-4 TRBV28 NA TRBD1 TGTGCCAGCAGTTCCGGGACAGGGGTCGGCATTCAGTACTTC CASSSGTGVGIQYF
TRBJ1-5 TRBV27 NA TRBD1 TGTGCCAGCAGTTTAGGGGCAGGGGGCTTCAATCAGCCCCAGCATTTT CASSLGAGGFNQPQHF
TRBJ1-2 TRBV19 NA NA TGTGCCAGTATGTCGGGGTTGATTTACGGCTACACCTTC CASMSGLIYGYTF
TRBJ2-1 TRBV2 NA NA TGTGCCAGCAGTGAAATCAGGTCCAGCAATGAGCAGTTCTTC CASSEIRSSNEQFF
TRBJ2-1 TRBV4-1 NA NA TGCGCCAGCAGCCAACCCTCCGCTAGCGATGAGCAGTTCTTC CASSQPSASDEQFF
TRBJ2-5 TRBV4-1 NA NA TGCGCCAGCAGCCAAGTTAGTGAGCAAGAGACCCAGTACTTC CASSQVSEQETQYF
TRBJ2-7 TRBV30 NA TRBD2 TGTGCCTGGAGTGTGGTAAGCGGGAGGGCCGGGGAGCAGTACTTC CAWSVVSGRAGEQYF
TRBJ2-7 TRBV11-2 NA NA TGTGCCAGCAGCTTCGGGAGTAAGTACGAGCAGTACTTC CASSFGSKYEQYF
TRBJ1-2 TRBV29-1 once NA TGCAGCGTTGATGGGGGGGACAAGGGCTATGGCTACACCTTC CSVDGGDKGYGYTF